The clone carrying this T cell receptor (beta chain) was counted only a few times. What it binds is not known. TCRdb ran MiXCR on the 5' RACE reads and lists one entry per CDR3 protein. The repertoire holds fewer than 500,000 distinct CDR3 sequences, with under 25% as singletons. The CDR3 sequence is 13 residues long. The trim removed 7 bases at V and 8 bases at J, leaving 8 bases unmatched. Germline V gives CDR1 ENHRY, CDR2 SYGVKD. This specimen belongs to a study of CD8 T cells in ankylosing spondylitis. Study-level points and caveats: Matched ankylosing spondylitis synovial fluid reportedly contained a significantly enriched population of disease-linked clones. Typical of ankylosing spondylitis blood, it appeared, was a TCR beta motif of several highly homologous variants. In peripheral blood, disease-linked CD8+ clones occurred at relatively low frequencies. In reactive arthritis synovial fluid and blood, some motif variants had been reported before.

This sequence was found in a male donor with ankylosing spondylitis. The specimen was blood, either unsorted or a sorted T cell fraction (not recorded which). The chain recombines TRBV10-3 with TRBJ2-4; TRBD1 matches 7 bases. The CDR3 loop is CAIKGAGEHIQYF. CDR3 coding DNA: TGTGCCATCAAGGGGGCTGGGGAACACATTCAGTACTTC.